The following is a T cell receptor beta chain sequence with its context. Assay used: immunoSEQ multiplex PCR; TCRdb lists only in-frame clones, some missing. In the table there are 150,000 to 200,000 clones, around 90% of which are singletons. V shed 6 bases, J shed 2 bases, and the junction held 7 bases outside the gene matches. The CDR3 loop spans 14 amino acids. Per germline, CDR1 SNHLY and CDR2 FYNNEI. These data come from a study of control samples from healthy donors and cancer patients. The TCR originated in a man aged 25 to 40 in good health. The genes are TRBV2 and TRBJ2-7; 7 nucleotides align to TRBD1. The specimen was blood. This CDR3 is CASRKDRTAYEQYF. CDR3 nucleotides: TGTGCCAGCAGAAAGGACAGGACTGCCTACGAGCAGTACTTC.